This TCR beta chain was obtained from a study of shared clonotypes between healthy human individuals. Terminally differentiated effector memory CD45RA+ cells were excluded by CCR7 positive selection of CD45RO-negative cells. Data came from immunoSEQ multiplex PCR; TCRdb stores just in-frame clones and leaves some out. The data show under 1 million clones, roughly 96% seen once. The CDR3 loop spans 14 amino acids. Between the trimmed V and J ends, which lost 4 bases and 3 bases, there was a span of 16 bases. Germline V gene data show CDR1 as SQVTM and CDR2 as ANQGSEA. Source material: naive CD8+ T cells sorted from blood. V is TRBV29-1 and J is TRBJ2-7, with D possibly being TRBD1 (5 bases). The source is a man younger than 40 in good health. CDR3 DNA sequence: TGCAGCGTTGTTCTGATTGGGGCCGACTACGAGCAGTACTTC. Translated, it gives CSVVLIGADYEQYF.